Presented here are 3 T cell receptor beta chains from one specimen sequenced in a study of T cell responses to AZD1222 COVID-19 vaccine. Libraries were prepared by immunoSEQ multiplex PCR; TCRdb keeps only in-frame clonotypes and omits some of them. The sample lists just under 35,000 clones, roughly nine tenths seen once, with about 7% in the top ten. The source was peripheral blood, collected on day 0 of AZD1222 vaccination. The source of these receptors is an adult in good health.

The chain couples TRBV18 to TRBJ2-5, with D perhaps matching TRBD1 or TRBD2 (7 bases each). The CDR3 runs 15 residues. Germline V CDR1 and CDR2: KGHSH, LQKENI. Trimming shortened V by 2 bases and J by 3 bases, and 13 bases separated the two germline ends. In DNA form, the CDR3 reads TGTGCCAGCTCACCAGCGGGGGACAGAGAAGAGACCCAGTACTTC. This sequence encodes CASSPAGDREETQYF.

J is TRBJ2-7 and V is TRBV19; no clear D. Germline V gene lookup returns CDR1 LNHDA and CDR2 SQIVND (reference sequence). The V end lost 5 bases, the J end lost 0 bases, and 20 bases lay between the germline ends. CDR3 size: 17 residues. CDR3 nucleotide sequence: TGTGCCAGTAGTCCTCGTGGGTCCTCAGGCGGCTCCTACGAGCAGTACTTC. As protein: CASSPRGSSGGSYEQYF.

The chain recombines TRBV19 with TRBJ2-2; D may correspond to TRBD1 or TRBD2 (5 bases each). This CDR3 is 13 amino acids long. Germline CDR1 is LNHDA and CDR2 is SQIVND (reference sequence). The ends were cut back, 3 bases at V and 6 bases at J, with 8 bases in the middle. CDR3 residues: CASSMWGPGELFF. The DNA for the CDR3 is TGTGCCAGTAGTATGTGGGGACCCGGGGAGCTGTTTTTT.